These 32 T cell receptor beta chains share one sample of origin, sequenced in a study of neurological immune-mediated disorders. MiXCR was run by TCRdb on the 5' RACE reads, yielding one entry per CDR3 protein. The sample includes 60,000 or so distinct CDR3 sequences, 3% to 4% of them seen just once. The specimen was PBMCs. These receptors all come from a woman aged 60-75 years with multiple sclerosis.

In regard to this clonotype: A read error may explain this, as a much larger clone is one base away. The chain joins TRBV24-1 to TRBJ2-1; D is unresolved. CDR1 and CDR2 (germline): KGHDR, SFDVKD. CDR3 length equals 12 residues. CDR3 coding DNA: TGTGCCAACAGTGACCAGGACAATGAGCAGTTCTTC. As protein: CANSDQDNEQFF.

This clonotype was picked up many times. The CDR3 DNA reads TGTGCCAGCAGCTCGAACCCAGGGGGCGCGGGGCAGTTCTTC. It yields the protein CASSSNPGGAGQFF. The chain is built from TRBV7-2 and TRBJ2-1; TRBD1 aligns across 8 bases. Germline-derived CDR1 and CDR2 are SGHTA and FQGNSA. Unmatched junction bases numbered 11, after V lost 4 bases and J lost 12 bases. This CDR3 comprises 14 residues.

At least ten counts were recorded for this clonotype. CDR3 DNA: TGTGCCAGCAAAGCTGGTGGCTACACCTTC. It is translated as CASKAGGYTF. The chain has TRBV6-6 and TRBJ1-2, with D hard to call. The V end lost 7 bases, the J end lost 7 bases, and 7 bases lay between the germline ends. Germline V CDR1 and CDR2: MNHNY, SVGAGI (reference sequence). The CDR3 sequence is 10 residues long.

This clonotype was recorded at least ten times. The chain recombines TRBV14 with TRBJ1-1; no clear D. CDR1 and CDR2 (germline): SGHDN, FVKESK. V lost 5 bases, J lost 0 bases, and 7 bases lay in between. This CDR3 comprises 13 residues. The CDR3 region has the DNA TGTGCCAGCAGCTCCGGCTTGAACACTGAAGCTTTCTTT. Translating gives CASSSGLNTEAFF.

This clonotype occurred many times. The chain couples TRBV29-1 to TRBJ2-3, with D perhaps given as TRBD1 or TRBD2 (6 bases each). The germline V and J ends were trimmed by 4 bases and 6 bases, with 11 bases remaining between them. Germline V lookup: CDR1 SQVTM, CDR2 ANQGSEA. The CDR3 runs to 12 residues. In DNA, the CDR3 is TGCAGCGTTGGAGGGGGGAGGGATACGCAGTATTTT. This encodes CSVGGGRDTQYF.

This clonotype showed up many times. The rearrangement joins TRBV7-2 to TRBJ2-3; 9 bases fit TRBD2. CDR1 and CDR2 (germline): SGHTA, FQGNSA. V shed 3 bases and J 10 bases; nucleotides not matched to a gene: 14. The CDR3 length is 16 residues. The CDR3 loop reads CASSFVAGAPGVAQYF. DNA for the CDR3: TGTGCCAGCAGCTTCGTAGCGGGGGCCCCGGGGGTGGCGCAGTATTTT.

This clonotype was seen only a few times. V is TRBV6-2 or TRBV6-3 and J is TRBJ1-1; maybe TRBD1 (6 bases). The germline V and J ends were trimmed by 8 bases and 0 bases, with 19 bases remaining between them. Per the germline V gene, CDR1 is MNHEY and CDR2 is SVGEGT. This CDR3 is 16 amino acids long. CDR3 sequence (DNA): TGTGCCAGCCTGGGGGCTGGGGGTTGGGTGAACACTGAAGCTTTCTTT. It is translated as CASLGAGGWVNTEAFF.

This clonotype came up many times. The V and J genes are TRBV2 and TRBJ2-5; D not certain. There are 15 residues in the CDR3. Looked up from germline, CDR1 is SNHLY and CDR2 is FYNNEI. V was trimmed by 5 bases and J by 5 bases, leaving 18 bases between them. CDR3 sequence reads: CASSPLGLDRETQYF. In DNA, the CDR3 is TGTGCCAGCAGTCCGCTAGGGCTCGATCGGGAGACCCAGTACTTC.

This clonotype was detected ten times or more. This rearrangement joins TRBV5-1 to TRBJ2-3; no clear D gene. The CDR3 contains 17 residues. The V and J ends lost 4 bases and 2 bases respectively, with 20 bases between them. CDR1 is SGHRS and CDR2 is YFSETQ in the germline V gene. CDR3 coding DNA: TGCGCCAGCAGCCCCCTGACGGAATCCACCCTCACAGATACGCAGTATTTT. It encodes CASSPLTESTLTDTQYF.

This clonotype turned up a few times. A junction boundary mismatches the germline segment, possibly from a read error. CDR3 coding DNA: TGCGACAGCAGCAAAGTAGGAGGGAAGCAGTACTTC. Its protein product is CDSSKVGGKQYF. The chain combines TRBV4-1 with TRBJ2-7; perhaps TRBD2 as D (6 bases). This CDR3 spans 12 amino acids. From germline, CDR1 is MGHRA and CDR2 YSYEKL.

The sample holds many counts of this clonotype. V is TRBV12-3 or TRBV12-4 and J is TRBJ2-5; unclear D gene. The CDR3 covers 14 residues. V was pared by 1 base and J by 5 bases, with 11 bases between. For the CDR3, the DNA is TGTGCCAGCAGTTTAGATGGTAGTGGCGAGACCCAGTACTTC. Its protein product is CASSLDGSGETQYF.

With regard to this clonotype: It may be a read error: a sequence one base away is much more abundant. The rearrangement links TRBV5-1 to TRBJ1-1; D ambiguous. From germline, CDR1 is SGHRS and CDR2 YFSETQ. This CDR3 is 14 amino acids long. Trimming cost V 4 bases and J 2 bases, with 12 bases left between them. The CDR3, as DNA: TGCGCCAGCAGCAAAGGAAAGTCCAACACTGAAGCTTTCTTT. The encoded protein is CASSKGKSNTEAFF.

This clonotype was seen repeatedly, ten times or more. The CDR3 DNA sequence: TGTGCCAGCAGCCAATCCCCAGGGGTAGGGTACGAGCAGTACTTC. This translates into CASSQSPGVGYEQYF. The chain joins TRBV3-1 to TRBJ2-7, with D perhaps TRBD1 (6 bases). Between the trimmed V and J ends, which lost 2 bases and 4 bases, there was a span of 15 bases. This CDR3 contains 15 residues. Per the germline V gene, CDR1 is LGHDT and CDR2 is YNNKEL (reference sequence).

In its sample, this clonotype was seen many times. The chain links TRBV14 to TRBJ2-7; D gene unclear. The germline gives CDR1 SGHDN, CDR2 FVKESK. The length of the CDR3 is 14 residues. V dropped 5 bases and J dropped 6 bases, with 17 bases sitting between them. Here the CDR3 DNA reads TGTGCCAGCAGCGCAGCCCGGCACTTCGGCGAGCAGTACTTC. Translated: CASSAARHFGEQYF.

This clonotype was seen ten or more times. The V call is TRBV4-1, the J call TRBJ1-5, with 10 bases identical to TRBD1. The CDR3 totals 16 residues. Germline V gene lookup returns CDR1 MGHRA and CDR2 YSYEKL. Losses at the gene ends were 0 bases for V and 6 bases for J; bases not matched to a gene: 5. The CDR3 DNA reads as TGCGCCAGCAGCCAAGATCGGGGACAGGGGCTTCAGCCCCAGCATTTT. Translation gives CASSQDRGQGLQPQHF.

This clonotype was counted at least ten times. The gene calls are TRBV20-1 and TRBJ2-3; D remains unclear. The germline V gene has CDR1 DFQATT and CDR2 SNEGSKA (reference sequence). The V end was cut by 3 bases, the J end by 6 bases, with 13 bases between. This CDR3 spans 13 amino acids. CDR3 DNA sequence: TGCAGTGCTAGTCCAGGCTTACGGGATACGCAGTATTTT. Translation: CSASPGLRDTQYF.

This clonotype was observed at least ten times. The DNA for the CDR3 is TGTGCCAGCAGCTTAGTCGGAGGGGACTATGGCTACACCTTC. Its translation: CASSLVGGDYGYTF. V and J are TRBV7-8 and TRBJ1-2; perhaps TRBD1 as D (5 bases). The V gene lost 1 base and the J gene lost 3 bases, with 9 bases spanning the gap. CDR3 length: 14 amino acids. Looked up from germline, CDR1 is SGHVS and CDR2 is FQNEAQ.

This clonotype was detected many times. The chain is built from TRBV28 and TRBJ1-5; TRBD1 might be the D (5 bases). There are 15 residues in the CDR3. The germline V gene has CDR1 MDHEN and CDR2 SYDVKM. V shed 4 bases and J shed 7 bases, with 17 bases lying between them. The CDR3, as DNA: TGTGCCAGCAGTTCGTCCGAATCAGGGTGGCAGCCCCAGCATTTT. It yields the protein CASSSSESGWQPQHF.

In this sample, this clonotype turned up many times. The chain is built from TRBV9 and TRBJ1-1; perhaps TRBD1 as D (5 bases). CDR3 length: 17 residues. V gave up 0 bases and J gave up 5 bases, with 20 bases separating them. CDR1 and CDR2 from the germline V gene are SGDLS and YYNGEE. The CDR3 loop reads CASSVAARAGGGTEAFF. The CDR3 coding sequence is TGTGCCAGCAGCGTAGCAGCTCGGGCCGGGGGTGGTACTGAAGCTTTCTTT.

This clonotype occurred many times. The chain links TRBV29-1 to TRBJ2-7; 8 nucleotides agree with TRBD1. The CDR3 is 14 residues long. Germline V gene data show CDR1 as SQVTM and CDR2 as ANQGSEA. V shed 0 bases, J shed 5 bases, and the junction held 6 bases outside the gene matches. For the CDR3, the DNA is TGCAGCGTTGAAGAGCAGAGACAGGGGAACGAGCAGTACTTC. Its protein product is CSVEEQRQGNEQYF.

This clonotype appeared many times. This chain links TRBV6-6 with TRBJ1-2, with D hard to call. Between the trimmed V and J ends, which lost 2 bases and 4 bases, there was a span of 5 bases. CDR3 length: 12 residues. Germline lookup yields CDR1 MNHNY and CDR2 SVGAGI (reference sequence). Here the CDR3 reads CASSYGPYGYTF. In DNA, the CDR3 is TGTGCCAGCAGTTACGGCCCCTATGGCTACACCTTC.

This clonotype was seen ten or more times. The chain combines TRBV5-1 with TRBJ2-3; D ambiguous. CDR3 length: 12 residues. The germline CDR1 and CDR2 sequences are SGHRS and YFSETQ. The germline V and J ends were trimmed by 0 bases and 6 bases, with 5 bases remaining between them. As DNA, the CDR3 is TGCGCCAGCAGCTTGGATAGGGATACGCAGTATTTT. As protein: CASSLDRDTQYF.

This clonotype was found many times. The V gene is TRBV4-2, the J gene TRBJ1-4; 10 positions match TRBD1. Trimming cost V 1 base and J 6 bases; bases outside gene matches: 5. CDR1 and CDR2 from the germline V gene are LGHNA and YNFKEQ. There are 16 residues in the CDR3. The CDR3 DNA sequence: TGTGCCAGCAGCCAAGCGGACAGGGGGGTGGATGAAAAACTGTTTTTT. Encoded protein: CASSQADRGVDEKLFF.

This clonotype has at least ten counts. The chain recombines TRBV5-1 with TRBJ1-2; 9 positions match TRBD1. Unmatched junction bases numbered 7, after V lost 3 bases and J lost 4 bases. The CDR3 covers 15 residues. From germline, CDR1 is SGHRS and CDR2 YFSETQ. CDR3: CASSSKQGASYGYTF. The CDR3 DNA follows: TGCGCCAGCAGCTCGAAACAGGGGGCCAGCTATGGCTACACCTTC.

This clonotype was seen many times. This rearrangement joins TRBV20-1 to TRBJ2-1; 9 bases line up with TRBD2. Germline CDR1 DFQATT, CDR2 SNEGSKA (reference sequence). Trimming cost V 6 bases and J 2 bases; bases outside gene matches: 5. CDR3 length: 14 residues. For the CDR3, the DNA is TGCAGTGCCCTGGGACTAGCAGCCTACAATGAGCAGTTCTTC. This encodes CSALGLAAYNEQFF.

At least ten counts were recorded for this clonotype. V and J are TRBV5-1 and TRBJ2-1; D is ambiguous. CDR1 and CDR2 from the germline V gene are SGHRS and YFSETQ. The V end was cut by 0 bases, the J end by 0 bases, with 10 bases between. The CDR3 totals 16 residues. DNA for the CDR3: TGCGCCAGCAGCTTGGATCCAGGCGGCTCCTACAATGAGCAGTTCTTC. It yields the protein CASSLDPGGSYNEQFF. Supplemented by reference TRBV5-1 and TRBJ2-1, the full variable domain reads KAGVTQTPRYLIKTRGQQVTLSCSPISGHRSVSWYQQTPGQGLQFLFEYFSETQRNKGNFPGRFSGRQFSNSRSEMNVSTLELGDSALYLCASSLDPGGSYNEQFFGPGTRLTVL.

This clonotype was picked up many times. The rearrangement uses TRBV7-9 and TRBJ2-3; D might be TRBD1 or TRBD2, each matching 5 bases. The CDR3 covers 12 residues. CDR1 and CDR2 from the germline V gene are SEHNR and FQNEAQ (reference sequence). V was cut by 5 bases and J by 4 bases, with 7 bases left in between. The CDR3 DNA reads as TGTGCCAGCAGCCGAGGGGCAGATACGCAGTATTTT. This sequence encodes CASSRGADTQYF. The full variable domain, rest sourced from reference TRBV7-9 and TRBJ2-3, is DTGVSQNPRHKITKRGQNVTFRCDPISEHNRLYWYRQTLGQGPEFLTYFQNEAQLEKSRLLSDRFSAERPKGSFSTLEIQRTEQGDSAMYLCASSRGADTQYFGPGTRLTVL.

This clonotype has ten or more counts. The chain carries TRBV28 and TRBJ1-1, with D unclear. The CDR3 totals 12 residues. CDR1 and CDR2 (germline): MDHEN, SYDVKM. Between the trimmed V and J ends, which lost 5 bases and 2 bases, there was a span of 6 bases. The CDR3 sequence: CASSLSNTEAFF. In nucleotides, the CDR3 is TGTGCCAGCAGTCTAAGTAACACTGAAGCTTTCTTT.

Many counts were recorded for this clonotype. V usage is TRBV29-1 and J usage is TRBJ2-7; 10 nucleotides line up with TRBD2. This CDR3 comprises 18 residues. V shed 2 bases and J 2 bases; nucleotides not matched to a gene: 15. Germline V gives CDR1 SQVTM, CDR2 ANQGSEA. CDR3 DNA sequence: TGCAGCGTTGAACGGCTCGGGATGGGACTAGCGAAAACCTACGAGCAGTACTTC. Protein: CSVERLGMGLAKTYEQYF.

This clonotype was detected many times. The rearrangement joins TRBV3-1 to TRBJ1-2; a weak D match, TRBD1 (5 bases). V dropped 3 bases and J dropped 6 bases, with 17 bases sitting between them. The CDR3 has 15 amino acids. The germline V gene encodes CDR1 LGHDT and CDR2 YNNKEL (reference sequence). This CDR3 is CASSQYTGVRNGYTF. DNA for the CDR3: TGTGCCAGCAGCCAGTATACGGGGGTACGGAATGGCTACACCTTC.

This clonotype was seen many times. The chain links TRBV28 to TRBJ1-4, with 7 positions matching TRBD1. V lost 5 bases to trimming and J lost 0 bases; unmatched junction nucleotides: 9. CDR1 MDHEN and CDR2 SYDVKM come from the germline V gene. The CDR3 runs to 17 residues. The CDR3 is CASSTGTETTTNEKLFF. The CDR3, as DNA: TGTGCCAGCAGTACCGGGACAGAAACCACAACTAATGAAAAACTGTTTTTT.

The sample holds a few counts of this clonotype. One base away lies a much larger clone, so this may be a sequencing read error. This sequence joins TRBV20-1 and TRBJ2-1; 9 bases align to TRBD2. With 6 bases clipped from V and 10 bases from J, the junction kept 13 bases outside the gene matches. Germline assignment: CDR1 DFQATT and CDR2 SNEGSKA (reference sequence). This CDR3 is built from 14 residues. As DNA, the CDR3 is TGCAGTGCCATAGCGGGAGTCATCCCCAAAGAGCAGTTCTTC. It specifies CSAIAGVIPKEQFF.